This T cell receptor (beta chain) was sequenced in a study of blood T cell repertoires in COVID-19. Study-wide background: Some COVID-19 samples were acute and others convalescent; all came from the United States, Italy and Spain. Nucleic acid was either cDNA or gDNA, and it came from T cells, B-cell-depleted T cells, or PBMCs.

In the original analysis: Amplification with reference gene primers provided the estimates of nucleated cell counts. Method: immunoSEQ multiplex PCR; TCRdb's copy keeps in-frame clones and lacks some. V and J calls and clone size follow that table, whereas D and trimming were derived from the DNA. Of around 290,000 clones listed, more than 85% were seen once; the top ten hold approximately 4.3%. The sequenced material came from peripheral blood. The receptor was isolated from a man in his forties or fifties with acute or convalescent COVID-19.

In nucleotides, the CDR3 is TGTGCCAGCAGCCTTCTAGGGAGCAACTACGAGCAGTACTTC. This encodes CASSLLGSNYEQYF. V gene TRBV11-2 combines with J gene TRBJ2-7; weak D call: TRBD2 (5 bases). CDR1 and CDR2 from the germline V gene are SGHAT and FQNNGV. This CDR3 region has 14 residues. The V end was cut by 5 bases, the J end by 3 bases, with 14 bases between.